A single sample gave rise to the 4 T cell receptor beta chains below, sequenced in a study of T cells in Graves' hyperthyroidism and ophthalmopathy. TCR beta CDR3 sequences were amplified from RNA transcripts. The TCR CDR3 first-round RT-PCR relied on the HTBI primer set. From the multiplex PCR reads, TCRdb called clonotypes with MiXCR, one entry per CDR3 protein. The sample contains roughly 380,000 distinct CDR3 sequences, less than 15% of which appear only once. Sequencing used blood. Receptor source: a man aged 25-40 years with Graves' hyperthyroidism that later progressed to Graves' ophthalmopathy.

This clonotype occurred many times. The genes are TRBV7-8 and TRBJ1-5; the match to TRBD1 covers 9 bases. Germline assignment: CDR1 SGHVS and CDR2 FQNEAQ. Trimming took 0 bases from V and 7 from J; bases not matched to a gene: 4. The CDR3 is 15 amino acids. The CDR3: CASSLAGQGSQPQHF. CDR3 DNA: TGTGCCAGCAGCTTAGCAGGACAGGGGAGCCAGCCCCAGCATTTT.

As concerns this clonotype: One base away lies a much larger clone, so this may be a sequencing read error. V and J are TRBV6-5 and TRBJ2-2, with TRBD2 matching over 11 bases. CDR1 MNHEY and CDR2 SVGAGI come from the germline V gene. The CDR3 is 13 amino acids. As DNA, the CDR3 is TGTGGCAACATTAGCGGGGGGGCCGGGGAGCTGTTTTTT. Protein product: CGNISGGAGELFF.

This clonotype was counted ten times or more. The V gene is TRBV2, the J gene TRBJ1-1; no clear D. V lost 4 bases to trimming and J lost 5 bases, with 8 bases between them. The CDR3 loop spans 12 amino acids. CDR1 is SNHLY, CDR2 FYNNEI, per germline. CDR3 nucleotides: TGTGCCAGCAGTGGTAGGGTTACTGAAGCTTTCTTT. It translates to CASSGRVTEAFF. Using reference TRBV2 and TRBJ1-1 for the parts outside the CDR3, the full variable domain is EPEVTQTPSHQVTQMGQEVILRCVPISNHLYFYWYRQILGQKVEFLVSFYNNEISEKSEIFDDQFSVERPDGSNFTLKIRSTKLEDSAMYFCASSGRVTEAFFGQGTRLTVV.

As to this clonotype: This may be a read error: a much more frequent sequence differs by one nucleotide. The rearrangement links TRBV3-1 to TRBJ2-2; D may be TRBD1 (6 bases). There are 17 residues in the CDR3. CDR1 and CDR2 (germline): LGHDT, YNNKEL (reference sequence). V was shortened by 1 base and J by 0 bases, with 12 bases between the two germline ends. This CDR3 is CASSQVGAGANTGELFF. The CDR3 DNA follows: TGTGCCAGCAGCCAAGTAGGGGCAGGGGCGAACACCGGGGAGCTGTTTTTT.